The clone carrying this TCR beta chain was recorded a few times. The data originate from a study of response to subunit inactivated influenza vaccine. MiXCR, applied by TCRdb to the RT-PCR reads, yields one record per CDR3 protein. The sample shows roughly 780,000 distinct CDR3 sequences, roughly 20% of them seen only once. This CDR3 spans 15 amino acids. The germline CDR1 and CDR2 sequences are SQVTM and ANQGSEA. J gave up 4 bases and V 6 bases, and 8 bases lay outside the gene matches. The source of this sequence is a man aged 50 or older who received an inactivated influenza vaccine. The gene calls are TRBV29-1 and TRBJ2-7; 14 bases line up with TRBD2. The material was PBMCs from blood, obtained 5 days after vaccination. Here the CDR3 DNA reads TGCAGCGTCACCGGGACTAGCGGGAGAGGTTACGAGCAGTACTTC. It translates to CSVTGTSGRGYEQYF.